A selection of T cell receptor beta chains follows, all from one sample in a study of CD8+ T cells in alopecia areata. The repertoire was sequenced with immunoSEQ multiplex PCR; TCRdb's copy has only in-frame clones and lacks some. The data contain about 140,000 clones, about 88% of them singletons. Sequencing was performed on CD8+ T cells sorted from blood, taken at week 4, from a patient treated with tofacitinib. These TCRs come from a human donor with alopecia areata. Each CDR3 is given with its conserved first and last residue. D genes are given only for firm matches. Rows may omit the clone size; those that give it use once, few, many or a size class.

TRBJ2-3	TRBV5-1	NA	TRBD1	CASSLVQGRRDTQYF	TGCGCCAGCAGCTTGGTACAGGGGAGACGAGATACGCAGTATTTT
TRBJ2-3	TRBV29-1	NA	NA	CSVGRFPSTDTQYF	TGCAGCGTGGGCCGGTTCCCGAGCACAGATACGCAGTATTTT
TRBJ1-2	TRBV15	NA	TRBD1	CATSKGTGDFDGYTF	TGTGCCACCAGCAAAGGAACAGGGGATTTCGATGGCTACACCTTC
TRBJ1-1	TRBV9	once	TRBD1	CASSPGQGARNTEAFF	TGTGCCAGCAGCCCGGGACAGGGGGCGCGGAACACTGAAGCTTTCTTT
TRBJ2-7	TRBV25-1	NA	NA	CASSDYEQYF	TGTGCCAGCAGCGACTACGAGCAGTACTTC
TRBJ2-5	TRBV7-9	NA	NA	CASSLDRETQYF	TGTGCCAGCAGCTTAGACAGAGAGACCCAGTACTTC
TRBJ2-7	TRBV5-1	NA	TRBD1	CASSRTGPSEQYF	TGCGCCAGTTCGAGGACAGGGCCCTCCGAGCAGTACTTC
TRBJ2-3	TRBV11-2	NA	NA	CASSLVVSDTQYF	TGTGCCAGCAGCTTAGTAGTATCAGATACGCAGTATTTT
TRBJ2-1	TRBV6-1	NA	TRBD2	CASSEWASGVRNEQFF	TGTGCCAGCAGTGAATGGGCGAGCGGGGTGAGGAATGAGCAGTTCTTC
TRBJ2-7	TRBV13	NA	NA	CASAAVGLLDVASYEQYF	TGTGCCAGCGCCGCAGTGGGACTCCTCGATGTAGCCTCCTACGAGCAGTACTTC